Each of the 13 T cell receptor beta chains below was sequenced from the same sample in a study of blood T cells in healthy people across ages. Then a second PCR, running roughly 6 to 12 cycles, was carried out with a sample-barcoded 5' primer and a J-beta primer mix. A single record per CDR3 protein comes from TCRdb applying MiXCR to the 5' RACE reads. The sample has 270,000 or so distinct CDR3 sequences, roughly 26% seen once. Sequenced material: blood. These receptors were obtained from a woman aged 70-85 years in good health.

The rearrangement uses TRBV20-1 and TRBJ2-7; TRBD1 aligns across 9 bases. This CDR3 has 14 amino acids. Trimming at V came to 0 bases and at J to 4 bases, leaving 4 bases not matched to a gene. The germline CDR1 and CDR2 sequences are DFQATT and SNEGSKA (reference sequence). CDR3 sequence: CSAREGQGFYEQYF. CDR3 DNA: TGCAGTGCTAGAGAGGGACAGGGTTTTTACGAGCAGTACTTC.

The rearrangement joins TRBV20-1 to TRBJ2-7; D is possibly TRBD1 (5 bases). From germline, CDR1 is DFQATT and CDR2 SNEGSKA (reference sequence). The CDR3 runs to 13 residues. Trimming stripped 3 bases from V and 0 bases from J, with 9 bases between. CDR3 in amino acids: CSASPDSSYEQYF. As DNA, the CDR3 is TGCAGTGCTAGCCCCGACAGCTCCTACGAGCAGTACTTC.

The gene calls are TRBV3-1 and TRBJ2-5, with a weak D call TRBD2 (5 bases). The germline gives CDR1 LGHDT, CDR2 YNNKEL (reference sequence). V lost 6 bases and J 8 bases, leaving 13 bases between the germline ends. The CDR3 contains 12 residues. The CDR3 region has the DNA TGTGCCAGCAGTTGGACTGGGAAAACCCAGTACTTC. This gives the protein CASSWTGKTQYF.

The table lists this clonotype with a few counts. This chain joins TRBV28 and TRBJ2-5; D possibly uses TRBD1 or TRBD2 (6 bases each). Trimming stripped 2 bases from V and 6 bases from J, with 22 bases between. The CDR3 runs to 17 residues. Germline V gene data show CDR1 as MDHEN and CDR2 as SYDVKM. The CDR3 sequence is CASSLRFGSGGGKTQYF. CDR3 coding DNA: TGTGCCAGCAGTTTAAGGTTTGGGAGCGGAGGGGGAAAGACCCAGTACTTC.

J is TRBJ2-1 and V is TRBV7-9, with D possibly TRBD1 on 6 matching bases. The V gene lost 5 bases and the J gene lost 6 bases, with 14 bases spanning the gap. Germline V gene data show CDR1 as SEHNR and CDR2 as FQNEAQ (reference sequence). This CDR3 contains 14 residues. The CDR3 bases are TGTGCCAGCAGCCCCCGGGACAACCTCAATGAGCAGTTCTTC. Protein sequence: CASSPRDNLNEQFF.

This clonotype was detected a few times. The V and J genes are TRBV29-1 and TRBJ2-2; D possibly corresponds to TRBD2 (5 bases). The CDR3 totals 15 residues. Germline CDR1 and CDR2: SQVTM and ANQGSEA. Trimming removed 1 base at V and 5 bases at J, with 14 bases between. The CDR3 DNA reads TGCAGCGTTGAAGGGGCAGTGGGGAGAACCGGGGAGCTGTTTTTT. Its translation: CSVEGAVGRTGELFF.

This clonotype was observed many times. V is TRBV29-1 and J is TRBJ2-5, with 7 bases identical to TRBD2. The V and J ends lost 5 bases and 3 bases, in that order; junction bases with no gene match: 12. CDR3 size: 15 residues. Germline CDR1 is SQVTM and CDR2 is ANQGSEA. The CDR3 loop is CSVLGGSRKKETQYF. Written as DNA, the CDR3 is TGCAGCGTTCTTGGCGGGAGCCGAAAGAAAGAGACCCAGTACTTC. The variable domain in full, with the rest retrieved from reference TRBV29-1 and TRBJ2-5, is SAVISQKPSRDICQRGTSLTIQCQVDSQVTMMFWYRQQPGQSLTLIATANQGSEATYESGFVIDKFPISRPNLTFSTLTVSNMSPEDSSIYLCSVLGGSRKKETQYFGPGTRLLVL.

The chain recombines TRBV28 with TRBJ2-3, with 10 bases aligning to TRBD2. The length of the CDR3 is 15 residues. With 7 bases clipped from V and 3 bases from J, the junction kept 7 bases outside the gene matches. Germline lookup yields CDR1 MDHEN and CDR2 SYDVKM. Here the CDR3 reads CASMASGRGTDTQYF. Here the CDR3 DNA reads TGTGCCAGCATGGCTAGCGGGAGAGGGACAGATACGCAGTATTTT.

This chain uses TRBV5-6 with TRBJ1-2, with D possibly being TRBD1 (6 bases). CDR3 length equals 15 residues. Per germline, CDR1 SGHDT and CDR2 YYEEEE. V was trimmed by 0 bases and J by 4 bases, leaving 13 bases between them. In DNA, the CDR3 is TGTGCCAGCAGCTTGGGGGACACGACGGGCTATGGCTACACCTTC. It codes for CASSLGDTTGYGYTF.

There are a few counts of this clonotype. The chain links TRBV28 to TRBJ2-5, with TRBD1 as a possible D gene (5 bases). Germline loops: CDR1 MDHEN, CDR2 SYDVKM. The V end lost 5 bases, the J end lost 5 bases, and 15 bases lay between the germline ends. The CDR3 length is 14 residues. The CDR3 sequence: CASSRPLGLETQYF. The CDR3 bases are TGTGCCAGCAGTCGTCCCCTGGGGCTGGAGACCCAGTACTTC.

There are many counts of this clonotype. The rearrangement joins TRBV25-1 to TRBJ2-5, with D hard to call. Trimming stripped 3 bases from V and 3 bases from J, with 11 bases between. This CDR3 contains 14 residues. Germline V gives CDR1 MGHDK, CDR2 SYGVNS. Written as DNA, the CDR3 is TGTGCCAGCAGTGAGCTTAGGCAGGAAGAGACCCAGTACTTC. Amino acid sequence: CASSELRQEETQYF.

This clonotype has just a few counts. V and J are TRBV5-1 and TRBJ1-1; TRBD1 is a possible D gene (5 bases). Trimming shortened V by 1 base and J by 4 bases, and 8 bases separated the two germline ends. This CDR3 has 13 residues. Germline loops: CDR1 SGHRS, CDR2 YFSETQ. For the CDR3, the DNA is TGCGCCAGCAGCTTGACGGACACCACTGAAGCTTTCTTT. Its translation is CASSLTDTTEAFF.

This clonotype was seen a handful of times. The V and J genes are TRBV14 and TRBJ2-5, with D uncertain. Germline values: CDR1 SGHDN, CDR2 FVKESK. The CDR3 is 13 amino acids. V shed 4 bases and J shed 6 bases, with 12 bases lying between them. The DNA of the CDR3 is TGTGCCAGCAGCCCTGGTGTGTGGAAGACCCAGTACTTC. It encodes CASSPGVWKTQYF.